The 21 T cell receptor beta chains below were found in one sample sequenced in a study of regulatory T cells in long-lasting Graves disease. The time point was: persistent/refractory GD, antithyroid drugs over 5 years with positive TRAb. The TCR library used RNA extracted from PBMCs. iRepertoire HTBI primers and Arm-PCR of CDR3 regions built TCR beta libraries. TCRdb ran MiXCR on the multiplex PCR reads and lists one entry per CDR3 protein. The top ten clones hold roughly 41% of a sample with about 660,000 distinct CDR3 sequences, 25% to 30% of them seen once. The material was peripheral blood mononuclear cells (PBMCs), obtained when the disease was refractory, from a patient treated with antithyroid drugs. The receptor set was obtained from a female donor with Graves disease.

Only a few counts were recorded for this clonotype. The chain employs TRBV2 and TRBJ2-2; tentative D call: TRBD1 (6 bases). The ends were cut back, 6 bases at V and 5 bases at J, with 13 bases in the middle. The CDR3 totals 14 residues. Germline V gene data show CDR1 as SNHLY and CDR2 as FYNNEI. In DNA form, the CDR3 reads TGTGCCAGCAGCACGACAGGCGGTACCGGGGAGCTGTTTTTT. Amino acid sequence: CASSTTGGTGELFF.

This clonotype was counted only a few times. DNA of the CDR3: TGCAGCGTCGTCGGGACCCCGAACACTGAAGCTTTCTTT. Translation: CSVVGTPNTEAFF. The chain is built from TRBV29-1 and TRBJ1-1; TRBD1 is a possible D gene (5 bases). V lost 6 bases, J lost 1 base, and 12 bases lay in between. Germline V lookup: CDR1 SQVTM, CDR2 ANQGSEA. This CDR3 has 13 residues.

This clonotype was seen a few times. J is TRBJ2-4 and V is TRBV6-1; possibly TRBD2 for D (6 bases). CDR3 length: 16 amino acids. V dropped 8 bases and J dropped 4 bases, with 21 bases sitting between them. Germline V CDR1 and CDR2: MNHNS, SASEGT. The CDR3 nucleotides read TGTGCCAGCTCGGGTGAATCTAGCGTTAGTAAAAACATTCAGTACTTC. Encoded protein: CASSGESSVSKNIQYF.

This clonotype was recorded a few times. The chain combines TRBV5-1 with TRBJ1-2; D gene ambiguous. Between the trimmed V and J ends, which lost 0 bases and 6 bases, there was a span of 18 bases. Germline CDR1 reads SGHRS; CDR2 reads YFSETQ. This CDR3 contains 16 residues. The CDR3 DNA follows: TGCGCCAGCAGCTTGGCCACCGGCAGGATCACGAATGGCTACACCTTC. This encodes CASSLATGRITNGYTF.

The V gene is TRBV5-1, the J gene TRBJ2-7, with D possibly TRBD1 on 6 matching bases. The CDR3 is 16 residues long. Germline CDR1 is SGHRS and CDR2 is YFSETQ. V was pared by 4 bases and J by 3 bases, with 20 bases between. This CDR3 is CASSQSPTGKLYEQYF. The CDR3 nucleotides read TGCGCCAGCAGCCAGTCGCCGACAGGCAAGCTCTACGAGCAGTACTTC.

This clonotype was seen only a few times. V is TRBV27 and J is TRBJ1-4, with 7 bases that match TRBD1. Trimming removed 6 bases from V and 8 bases from J; junction bases left unmatched: 9. This CDR3 spans 14 amino acids. Germline CDR1 reads MNHEY; CDR2 reads SMNVEV (reference sequence). The CDR3 reads CASSRTGAREKLFF. The DNA for the CDR3 is TGTGCCAGCAGCCGAACAGGGGCTAGGGAAAAACTGTTTTTT.

V gene TRBV20-1 combines with J gene TRBJ1-1, with no clear D. The CDR3 covers 18 residues. Deletions cut 1 base from V and 0 bases from J, with 21 bases between. Looked up from germline, CDR1 is DFQATT and CDR2 is SNEGSKA (reference sequence). CDR3 DNA sequence: TGCAGTGCTAGAGCTCGGGGATCCACCTTTAACATGAACACTGAAGCTTTCTTT. Protein: CSARARGSTFNMNTEAFF.

The chain couples TRBV5-1 to TRBJ1-5, with unresolved D. Deletions cut 4 bases from V and 3 bases from J, with 11 bases between. CDR1 SGHRS and CDR2 YFSETQ come from the germline V gene. The CDR3 loop spans 14 amino acids. The CDR3 nucleotides read TGCGCCAGCAGCCCCGGGGAGAACAATCAGCCCCAGCATTTT. Amino acid sequence: CASSPGENNQPQHF.

The chain is built from TRBV7-9 and TRBJ1-4; tentatively, D is TRBD1 (5 bases). The germline CDR1 and CDR2 sequences are SEHNR and FQNEAQ (reference sequence). The germline V and J ends were trimmed by 3 bases and 6 bases, with 17 bases remaining between them. The CDR3 is 16 amino acids. CDR3 region: CASSLPLGGLDEKLFF. CDR3 sequence (DNA): TGTGCCAGCAGCTTGCCCCTCGGGGGTTTGGATGAAAAACTGTTTTTT.

This clonotype was observed a handful of times. The CDR3 loop reads CASSLRDMTVRYGYTF. The CDR3 DNA sequence: TGTGCCAGTAGTTTGCGGGATATGACCGTGCGGTATGGCTACACCTTC. The chain has TRBV19 and TRBJ1-2; D gene uncertain. CDR1 and CDR2 (germline): LNHDA, SQIVND (reference sequence). V shed 5 bases and J shed 5 bases, with 21 bases lying between them. The CDR3 spans 16 residues.

The chain joins TRBV2 to TRBJ2-1; 9 bases are a match to TRBD2. CDR1 SNHLY and CDR2 FYNNEI come from the germline V gene. The CDR3 consists of 15 residues. With V trimmed by 1 base and J by 6 bases, 4 bases remained unmatched. DNA of the CDR3: TGTGCCAGCAGTGAAGAGGGACTAGCAAGCAATGAGCAGTTCTTC. Translated: CASSEEGLASNEQFF.

Only a few counts were recorded for this clonotype. The J gene is TRBJ1-5, the V gene TRBV6-5, with D possibly matching TRBD1 (6 bases). With 1 base removed from V and 2 bases from J, the gap between germline ends came to 9 bases. Germline CDR1 reads MNHEY; CDR2 reads SVGAGI. The CDR3 totals 15 residues. In DNA, the CDR3 is TGTGCCAGCAGTTACTGGGACATCGGCAATCAGCCCCAGCATTTT. It encodes CASSYWDIGNQPQHF.

This clonotype showed up many times. V and J are TRBV6-5 and TRBJ2-5; D unresolved. The germline CDR1 and CDR2 sequences are MNHEY and SVGAGI. The CDR3 extends over 13 amino acids. V dropped 2 bases and J dropped 1 base, with 5 bases sitting between them. CDR3 coding DNA: TGTGCCAGCAGTTACCCACGCCAAGAGACCCAGTACTTC. Amino acids: CASSYPRQETQYF.

The gene calls are TRBV6-2 or TRBV6-3 and TRBJ2-5; D possibly uses TRBD1 or TRBD2 (5 bases each). CDR1 MNHEY and CDR2 SVGEGT come from the germline V gene. V lost 2 bases to trimming and J lost 4 bases, with 11 bases between them. This CDR3 region has 14 residues. The chain's CDR3 is CASSYGGTGETQYF. The CDR3 DNA sequence: TGTGCCAGCAGTTACGGTGGGACGGGAGAGACCCAGTACTTC.

The rearrangement links TRBV15 to TRBJ1-1; the D gene is possibly TRBD1 (6 bases). CDR1 LNHNV and CDR2 YYDKDF come from the germline V gene (reference sequence). Between the trimmed V and J ends, which lost 2 bases and 8 bases, there was a span of 12 bases. This CDR3 has 13 amino acids. The CDR3 reads CATSRTRTVEAFF. As DNA, the CDR3 is TGTGCCACCAGCAGAACACGGACAGTCGAAGCTTTCTTT.

The chain links TRBV29-1 to TRBJ2-2; 8 nucleotides line up with TRBD1. Trimming removed 1 base from V and 3 bases from J; junction bases left unmatched: 7. The CDR3 has 16 residues. Looked up from germline, CDR1 is SQVTM and CDR2 is ANQGSEA. Written as DNA, the CDR3 is TGCAGCGTTGAAGCTGAGGTGGACAGGGACACCGGGGAGCTGTTTTTT. The encoded protein is CSVEAEVDRDTGELFF.

This clonotype turned up a few times. This chain uses TRBV29-1 with TRBJ1-2, with D possibly matching TRBD1 (5 bases). CDR3 length: 11 residues. The V gene lost 3 bases and the J gene lost 8 bases, with 10 bases spanning the gap. Germline CDR1 and CDR2: SQVTM and ANQGSEA. This CDR3 is CSVDSGRGYTF. In nucleotides, the CDR3 is TGCAGCGTTGACTCAGGGCGAGGCTACACCTTC.

Of note for this clonotype: With a far larger clone one base away, a read error is the likely cause. The gene calls are TRBV7-2 and TRBJ2-7, with 15 positions matching TRBD2. Germline CDR1 is SGHTA and CDR2 is FQGNSA. CDR3 size: 19 residues. The CDR3 DNA sequence: TGTGCCGGCAGCTTAGAAGGGACTAGCGGGAGGCCGCGGGGCTACGAGCAGTACTTC. Translated, it gives CAGSLEGTSGRPRGYEQYF.

The J gene is TRBJ2-5, the V gene TRBV29-1; possible D gene TRBD1, 7 bases. The J call may be faulty, since TRBJ2-1 better matches the DNA end. In germline, CDR1 is SQVTM, CDR2 ANQGSEA. The CDR3 is made up of 13 amino acids. The DNA for the CDR3 is TGCAGCGGTAGACAGGGAGGTGAAAATGAGCAGTTCTTC. This gives the protein CSGRQGGENEQFF.

This clonotype was observed a handful of times. The rearrangement joins TRBV3-1 to TRBJ2-7; no reliable D call. CDR1 LGHDT and CDR2 YNNKEL come from the germline V gene (reference sequence). The CDR3 covers 14 residues. The V and J ends lost 6 bases and 3 bases respectively, with 15 bases between them. CDR3 nucleotides: TGTGCCAGCAGTCTCCTAGGTTCGGTCTACGAGCAGTACTTC. Protein sequence: CASSLLGSVYEQYF.

CDR3 protein: CASSNGPYPLYEQYF. CDR3 DNA sequence: TGTGCCAGCAGCAACGGACCATATCCCCTCTACGAGCAGTACTTC. The chain links TRBV6-1 to TRBJ2-7; D not resolved. The CDR3 covers 15 residues. Germline lookup yields CDR1 MNHNS and CDR2 SASEGT. V gave up 6 bases and J gave up 3 bases, with 18 bases separating them.